Shown below are 15 T cell receptor beta chains from a single sample sequenced in a study of cytomegalovirus exposure and HLA in healthy donors. A multiplex PCR was run with 60 Vbeta primers and 13 Jbeta primers. Sequencing was performed with immunoSEQ multiplex PCR; in TCRdb, only in-frame clones are kept and a portion is missing. The specimen's table records 45,000 to 50,000 clones. Specimen: PBMCs. The receptors were sampled from a male donor in good health and CMV-seronegative.

The chain carries TRBV25-1 and TRBJ1-4, with TRBD1 as a possible D gene (5 bases). Trimming cost V 4 bases and J 3 bases, with 12 bases left between them. CDR1 is MGHDK and CDR2 is SYGVNS in the germline V gene. This CDR3 comprises 15 residues. The chain's CDR3 is CASSGDSFPNEKLFF. CDR3 nucleotides: TGTGCCAGCAGTGGAGACAGTTTTCCTAATGAAAAACTGTTTTTT.

The gene calls are TRBV5-4 and TRBJ2-4, with unresolved D. Germline-derived CDR1 and CDR2 are SGHNT and YYREEE (reference sequence). Trimming pared 3 bases from V and 5 bases from J, leaving 3 bases between. The CDR3 runs 11 residues. DNA for the CDR3: TGTGCCAGCAGCTCTCAAAACATTCAGTACTTC. It is translated as CASSSQNIQYF.

V gene TRBV30 combines with J gene TRBJ2-7, with D tentatively TRBD2 (5 bases). This CDR3 comprises 14 residues. Germline V gene data show CDR1 as GTSNPN and CDR2 as SVGIG (reference sequence). V lost 4 bases and J lost 0, with 13 bases in between. The CDR3 coding sequence is TGTGCCTGGACCGCGATTGGGAGCTCCTACGAGCAGTACTTC. This gives the protein CAWTAIGSSYEQYF. The full variable domain, in which reference TRBV30 and TRBJ2-7 provide the parts outside the CDR3, is SQTIHQWPATLVQPVGSPLSLECTVEGTSNPNLYWYRQAAGRGLQLLFYSVGIGQISSEVPQNLSASRPQDRQFILSSKKLLLSDSGFYLCAWTAIGSSYEQYFGPGTRLTVT.

This sequence joins TRBV5-4 and TRBJ1-1; D uncertain. This CDR3 has 14 residues. The V and J ends lost 0 bases and 0 bases respectively, with 6 bases between them. Germline values: CDR1 SGHNT, CDR2 YYREEE (reference sequence). Written as DNA, the CDR3 is TGTGCCAGCAGCTTGGTAGACATGAACACTGAAGCTTTCTTT. It encodes CASSLVDMNTEAFF.

The V and J genes are TRBV6-1 and TRBJ2-3, with 8 bases matching TRBD2. V was pared by 8 bases and J by 3 bases, with 4 bases of the junction left unmatched. This CDR3 has 13 amino acids. CDR1 is MNHNS, CDR2 SASEGT, per germline. This CDR3 reads CASRTSWTDTQYF. CDR3 coding DNA: TGTGCCAGCCGGACTAGCTGGACAGATACGCAGTATTTT.

The rearrangement links TRBV4-3 to TRBJ1-2; 7 bases align to TRBD1. Germline V gives CDR1 LGHNA, CDR2 YSLEER. The V segment lost 0 bases and the J segment 8 bases; nucleotides outside the gene matches: 9. The CDR3 length is 15 residues. CDR3 loop: CASSQDSGQAKGYTF. The CDR3 DNA reads as TGCGCCAGCAGCCAAGATAGTGGACAGGCGAAGGGCTACACCTTC.

The rearrangement uses TRBV29-1 and TRBJ2-7; 8 positions agree with TRBD1. Germline CDR1 is SQVTM and CDR2 is ANQGSEA. The J segment lost 0 bases and the V segment lost 0 bases, leaving 1 base of the junction unmatched. This CDR3 has 14 amino acids. The CDR3 DNA follows: TGCAGCGTTGAAGAACAGGGGGACTCCTACGAGCAGTACTTC. Protein: CSVEEQGDSYEQYF.

This sequence joins TRBV27 and TRBJ1-5; no reliable D call. Germline lookup yields CDR1 MNHEY and CDR2 SMNVEV (reference sequence). Trimming stripped 6 bases from V and 9 bases from J, with 21 bases between. CDR3 size: 15 residues. CDR3 in amino acids: CASSQTALPIAPQHF. The CDR3 bases are TGTGCCAGCAGCCAAACGGCATTACCCATAGCGCCCCAGCATTTT.

The rearrangement joins TRBV27 to TRBJ1-1; tentative D call: TRBD1 (6 bases). The germline V gene encodes CDR1 MNHEY and CDR2 SMNVEV (reference sequence). Trimming took 6 bases from V and 4 from J, leaving 15 bases between them. The CDR3 has 14 amino acids. The CDR3 DNA reads as TGTGCCAGCAGCCTAAAATGGACAGTCACTGAAGCTTTCTTT. Translated, it gives CASSLKWTVTEAFF.

This chain connects TRBV18 to TRBJ1-5, with no clear D. Germline CDR1 and CDR2: KGHSH and LQKENI. The V end was cut by 3 bases, the J end by 0 bases, with 6 bases between. The CDR3 totals 14 residues. In nucleotides, the CDR3 is TGTGCCAGCTCACCCGGACTTAGCAATCAGCCCCAGCATTTT. This sequence encodes CASSPGLSNQPQHF.

J is TRBJ2-7 and V is TRBV4-1; D possibly corresponds to TRBD1 (6 bases). The CDR3 has 15 amino acids. Germline assignment: CDR1 MGHRA and CDR2 YSYEKL. V was cut by 4 bases and J by 2 bases, with 15 bases left in between. The CDR3 sequence is CASSRLDRGTYEQYF. The CDR3 bases are TGCGCCAGCAGCCGATTGGACAGAGGAACCTACGAGCAGTACTTC.

CDR3 in DNA: TGTGCCAGCTCACTGAATTCGGACAGGGGGGATAAGCAGTACTTC. Amino acid sequence: CASSLNSDRGDKQYF. The chain employs TRBV18 and TRBJ2-7; 10 nucleotides match TRBD1. The V gene's germline CDR1 is KGHSH and CDR2 LQKENI. The CDR3 runs to 15 residues. After removal of 4 bases from V and 8 bases from J, the junction contained 11 bases not matched to a gene.

The gene calls are TRBV2 and TRBJ2-7; TRBD1 agrees at 7 bases. Germline trimming cut 4 bases from V and 3 bases from J; bases unmatched to any gene: 3. Germline assignment: CDR1 SNHLY and CDR2 FYNNEI. CDR3 length: 13 residues. CDR3 region: CASSGQGNYEQYF. CDR3 in DNA: TGTGCCAGCAGTGGACAGGGTAACTACGAGCAGTACTTC.

The V and J genes are TRBV30 and TRBJ1-2, with 11 positions matching TRBD1. Per germline, CDR1 GTSNPN and CDR2 SVGIG (reference sequence). Losses at the gene ends were 3 bases for V and 2 bases for J; bases not matched to a gene: 5. The CDR3 is 15 residues long. CDR3 coding DNA: TGTGCCTGGAGGGCTGGACAGGGGGCGAACTATGGCTACACCTTC. Protein: CAWRAGQGANYGYTF.

The gene calls are TRBV6-5 and TRBJ2-2; tentatively, D is TRBD1 (5 bases). The CDR3 consists of 13 residues. Trimming removed 2 bases at V and 4 bases at J, with 5 bases between. Germline CDR1 is MNHEY and CDR2 is SVGAGI. The CDR3 sequence: CASSYRGTGELFF. CDR3 DNA: TGTGCCAGCAGTTACAGGGGCACCGGGGAGCTGTTTTTT.